A single sample gave rise to the 14 T cell receptor beta chains below, sequenced in a study of blood T cell repertoires in COVID-19 (dated by TCRdb to about 2020). The library was generated by the immunoSEQ multiplex PCR assay. Entries here come from immuneACCESS through TCRdb and include only in-frame sequences with V and J called. Some clones fail to appear in such tables; in the studies checked, an unresolved V gene covers under half of the shortfall, and the cause of the remainder is unknown. Recorded for this sample are 200,000 or so clones; about 87% of them occurred a single time. Jointly, the top ten make up more than 1.5% of the sample. Sequences were obtained from peripheral blood. The receptors were sampled from a man aged 65-85 years with acute or convalescent COVID-19.

The gene calls are TRBV4-1 and TRBJ2-1; the D gene is possibly TRBD1 (6 bases). There are 16 residues in the CDR3. The V end lost 5 bases, the J end lost 2 bases, and 16 bases lay between the germline ends. Germline V gene lookup returns CDR1 MGHRA and CDR2 YSYEKL. The CDR3 here is CASSFRQVGTYNEQFF. DNA of the CDR3: TGCGCCAGCAGCTTTCGACAGGTTGGCACCTACAATGAGCAGTTCTTC.

The chain combines TRBV4-2 with TRBJ1-1; a possible D gene is TRBD1 (6 bases). The CDR3 runs 13 residues. The germline V gene encodes CDR1 LGHNA and CDR2 YNFKEQ. V lost 5 bases and J lost 0, with 7 bases in between. CDR3 amino acids: CASSGQMNTEAFF. The CDR3 DNA reads TGTGCCAGCAGCGGACAGATGAACACTGAAGCTTTCTTT.

V is TRBV7-8 and J is TRBJ2-5, with 7 bases identical to TRBD2. Per germline, CDR1 SGHVS and CDR2 FQNEAQ. This CDR3 comprises 13 residues. After removal of 5 bases from V and 7 bases from J, the junction contained 7 bases not matched to a gene. The CDR3, as DNA: TGTGCCAGCAGCCGGGAGGCCCTGGGGACCCAGTACTTC. Amino acids: CASSREALGTQYF.

This chain joins TRBV18 and TRBJ2-7; possibly TRBD2 for D (6 bases). Trimming took off 3 bases at V and 0 bases at J, with 12 bases between the two ends. CDR3 length: 15 amino acids. Germline V CDR1 and CDR2: KGHSH, LQKENI. In nucleotides, the CDR3 is TGTGCCAGCTCACCTCCGGGACTGAGCTCCTACGAGCAGTACTTC. It codes for CASSPPGLSSYEQYF.

The chain links TRBV6-2 or TRBV6-3 to TRBJ2-1; maybe TRBD2 (6 bases). Germline V lookup: CDR1 MNHEY, CDR2 SVGEGT. The CDR3 is made up of 16 amino acids. V dropped 8 bases and J dropped 1 base, with 18 bases sitting between them. CDR3: CASGPVGGTSYNEQFF. The DNA for the CDR3 is TGTGCCAGCGGCCCTGTCGGTGGGACTTCCTACAATGAGCAGTTCTTC.

In this sample, this clone turned up a few times. The chain is built from TRBV27 and TRBJ2-2, with 10 bases matching TRBD1. The trim removed 10 bases at V and 2 bases at J, leaving 19 bases unmatched. Looked up from germline, CDR1 is MNHEY and CDR2 is SMNVEV (reference sequence). The CDR3 loop spans 19 amino acids. CDR3 region: CATAILISGTGENTGELFF. The CDR3 nucleotides read TGTGCCACCGCTATACTTATTTCAGGGACAGGGGAAAACACCGGGGAGCTGTTTTTT.

The CDR3 loop is CASSQTYRTWETQYF. CDR3 in DNA: TGTGCCAGCAGCCAAACCTACAGGACATGGGAGACCCAGTACTTC. The chain uses TRBV14 and TRBJ2-5, with D maybe TRBD1 (5 bases). The CDR3 totals 15 residues. V was trimmed by 2 bases and J by 5 bases, leaving 15 bases between them. Germline V gives CDR1 SGHDN, CDR2 FVKESK.

The chain combines TRBV5-1 with TRBJ2-6; the match to TRBD1 covers 7 bases. The germline V gene encodes CDR1 SGHRS and CDR2 YFSETQ. V lost 0 bases, J lost 0 bases, and 9 bases stayed unmatched. This CDR3 has 19 amino acids. DNA of the CDR3: TGCGCCAGCAGCTTGGAGGGGGCGACCAGGGGCTCTGGGGCCAACGTCCTGACTTTC. Encoded protein: CASSLEGATRGSGANVLTF.

This clone has only a few counts. The genes are TRBV27 and TRBJ2-6, with 8 bases aligning to TRBD1. V shed 7 bases and J 2 bases; nucleotides not matched to a gene: 7. CDR3 length: 16 amino acids. The germline CDR1 and CDR2 sequences are MNHEY and SMNVEV (reference sequence). The CDR3 loop is CASKPGQEAGANVLTF. CDR3 sequence (DNA): TGTGCCAGCAAACCGGGACAGGAGGCTGGGGCCAACGTCCTGACTTTC.

As DNA, the CDR3 is TGTGCCAGTAGTCTAAAGTTTCACACAGATACGCAGTATTTT. Amino acids: CASSLKFHTDTQYF. The chain carries TRBV19 and TRBJ2-3; D call uncertain. V gave up 5 bases and J gave up 2 bases, with 11 bases separating them. Per the germline V gene, CDR1 is LNHDA and CDR2 is SQIVND (reference sequence). The CDR3 covers 14 residues. The full variable domain, completed using reference TRBV19 and TRBJ2-3, is DGGITQSPKYLFRKEGQNVTLSCEQNLNHDAMYWYRQDPGQGLRLIYYSQIVNDFQKGDIAEGYSVSREKKESFPLTVTSAQKNPTAFYLCASSLKFHTDTQYFGPGTRLTVL.

The chain is built from TRBV19 and TRBJ2-6; 7 nucleotides align to TRBD1. V lost 7 bases, J lost 4 bases, and 4 bases stayed unmatched. This CDR3 is 14 amino acids long. The germline V gene encodes CDR1 LNHDA and CDR2 SQIVND (reference sequence). The chain's CDR3 is CASMTGSGANVLTF. Here the CDR3 DNA reads TGTGCCAGTATGACAGGGTCCGGGGCCAACGTCCTGACTTTC.

The gene calls are TRBV9 and TRBJ2-1; 11 bases are shared with TRBD2. V dropped 2 bases and J dropped 2; count of bases not matched to a gene: 3. The V gene's germline CDR1 is SGDLS and CDR2 YYNGEE. The CDR3 totals 16 residues. The CDR3 DNA is TGTGCCAGCAGCGTCACTAGCGGGAGTACCTACAATGAGCAGTTCTTC. This translates into CASSVTSGSTYNEQFF.

The chain uses TRBV7-8 and TRBJ1-6; 10 bases match TRBD1. Per germline, CDR1 SGHVS and CDR2 FQNEAQ. CDR3 length: 19 residues. V was clipped by 5 bases and J by 0 bases; unmatched bases: 10. CDR3 loop: CASSAGQGTASSYNSPLHF. Here the CDR3 DNA reads TGTGCCAGCAGCGCGGGACAGGGGACCGCCAGCTCCTATAATTCACCCCTCCACTTT. The full variable domain, its missing parts supplied by reference TRBV7-8 and TRBJ1-6, is GAGVSQSPRYKVAKRGQDVALRCDPISGHVSLFWYQQALGQGPEFLTYFQNEAQLDKSGLPSDRFFAERPEGSVSTLKIQRTQQEDSAVYLCASSAGQGTASSYNSPLHFGNGTRLTVT.

The chain has TRBV27 and TRBJ1-1; 9 nucleotides agree with TRBD1. J lost 5 bases, V lost 5 bases, and 9 bases had no gene match. The length of the CDR3 is 15 residues. Germline assignment: CDR1 MNHEY and CDR2 SMNVEV (reference sequence). The CDR3 nucleotides read TGTGCCAGCAGTCCGGGACAGGGTTGGGGGACTGAAGCTTTCTTT. Residues: CASSPGQGWGTEAFF.